This entry features one T cell receptor beta chain sequence. No antigen is known for it. Mismatch with germline at one junction end may stem from a read error. Whole-study results and caveats: Greatest tumor Treg TCR overlap was with tumor naive CD4+ cells. Whole repertoires were not studied in the larger cohort, only one V-J beta rearrangement.

CD4+CD45RO+CD25- cells were isolated as memory CD4+ T cells. The V gene's germline CDR1 is SGHKS and CDR2 YYEKEE (reference sequence). The CDR3 has 15 residues. Semi-nested PCR with Nested Universal Primer A followed constant-region reverse priming of full-length variable regions. TCRdb independently ran MiXCR on the 5' RACE reads; one entry per CDR3 protein. The table includes over 40,000 distinct CDR3 sequences, 25% to 35% detected once. This TCR came from a female donor with breast cancer. Material for sequencing was tumor-infiltrating memory CD4+ T cells sorted from the breast tumor. Subset described: memory CD4+ T cells, CD4+CD45RO+CD25-. V is TRBV5-5 and J is TRBJ2-5; tentative D call: TRBD2 (6 bases). The CDR3 spells CASSLGGMRQETQYF. The CDR3, as DNA: TGTGCCAGCAGTTTGGGGGGAATGCGACAAGAGACCCAGTACTTC.